The rows below give T cell receptor beta chains drawn from one sample of a study of T cell responses to AZD1222 COVID-19 vaccine. TCRdb's table, derived via immunoSEQ multiplex PCR, lists solely in-frame clones and lacks some. In the table there are roughly 140,000 clones, approximately 90% of which are singletons. The specimen was peripheral blood, collected after recovery from COVID-19. The origin of the receptors is an adult who had recovered from COVID-19. The CDR3 runs from the conserved cysteine through the conserved F or W. The D gene is left open where the match is weak. Expanded clones are given a class, and other clones once, few, many or no size at all.

>TRBV5-1|.|.|TRBJ2-7
TGCGCCAGCAGCTTGAATTTTGGGGAGCAGTACTTC
CASSLNFGEQYF
>TRBV25-1|.|.|TRBJ1-1
TGTGCCAGCAGTGGGTCCACTGAAGCTTTCTTT
CASSGSTEAFF
>TRBV6-2/TRBV6-3|.|.|TRBJ1-1
TGTGCCAGCAGTATGACGGGGGCAACTGAAGCTTTCTTT
CASSMTGATEAFF
>TRBV20-1|.|.|TRBJ2-5
TGCAGTGCTAGTCGGGGGGCGGGCGAAGAGACCCAGTACTTC
CSASRGAGEETQYF
>TRBV3-1/TRBV3-2|.|.|TRBJ2-1
TGTGCCAGCAGCCAACCTACTAGCTCCCACAATGAGCAGTTCTTC
CASSQPTSSHNEQFF
>TRBV21-1|.|.|TRBJ1-5
TGTGCCAGCAGCTCCAAGAGGCAAAGGGACAGGGAAGACCAGCCCCAGCATTTT
CASSSKRQRDREDQPQHF
>TRBV7-3|.|.|TRBJ1-2
TGTGCCAGCAGCTTAGGCGCAGGGGTAGACTATGGCTACACCTTC
CASSLGAGVDYGYTF
>TRBV7-9|.|.|TRBJ2-1
TGTGCCAGCAGCTCGAGTGGGGCCTATGAGCAGTTCTTC
CASSSSGAYEQFF
>TRBV5-1|.|TRBD1|TRBJ1-1
TGCGCCAGCAGCTCGCAGGGGGCAGATACTGAAGCTTTCTTT
CASSSQGADTEAFF
>TRBV19|.|TRBD1|TRBJ1-2
TGTGCCAGTAGTTTTACAGGGGCTGGCTACACCTTC
CASSFTGAGYTF
>TRBV10-3|.|TRBD2|TRBJ2-1
TGTGCCATCAGGGGACTAGCGAACAATGAGCAGTTCTTC
CAIRGLANNEQFF
>TRBV25-1|medium-sized|TRBD1|TRBJ1-6
TGTGCCAGCAGTTGGGACAGGGATACTTCACCCCTCCACTTT
CASSWDRDTSPLHF
>TRBV7-9|.|TRBD1|TRBJ1-1
TGTGCCAGCAGGCCTACCGGGACAGCCTACACTGAAGCTTTCTTT
CASRPTGTAYTEAFF
>TRBV7-9|.|TRBD2|TRBJ2-3
TGTGCCAGCAGCTTAGCCGGAGCGGGGGCCCGCTGGGAAGATACGCAGTATTTT
CASSLAGAGARWEDTQYF
>TRBV9|.|.|TRBJ1-2
TGTGCCAGCAGCCCCCAAGGAACAGGGTACATATATGGCTACACCTTC
CASSPQGTGYIYGYTF
>TRBV28|.|TRBD1|TRBJ2-7
TGTGCCAGCAGTTTAGGGGACAGGGGAACCTACGAGCAGTACTTC
CASSLGDRGTYEQYF
>TRBV5-1|once|.|TRBJ2-2
TGCGCCAGCAGTCTGGGGGCCGGGACCGGGGAGCTGTTTTTT
CASSLGAGTGELFF
>TRBV4-2|.|.|TRBJ1-6
TGTGCCAGCAGCCAGTCAAATAAGCGATCCGCAGGGAGTCCTCTCCACTTT
CASSQSNKRSAGSPLHF
>TRBV2|.|.|TRBJ1-5
TGTGCCAGCAGCGTTTCAAGGGATCAGCCCCAGCATTTT
CASSVSRDQPQHF
>TRBV7-6|.|.|TRBJ2-7
TGTGCCAGCAGCCAGGGTTCGGAAGGGTCCTACGAGCAGTACTTC
CASSQGSEGSYEQYF
>TRBV6-5|.|TRBD1|TRBJ1-5
TGTGCCAGCAGCCGGGACAGGGTTGTTAAACAGCCCCAGCATTTT
CASSRDRVVKQPQHF
>TRBV7-2|.|.|TRBJ1-2
TGTGCCAGCAGCCAAGCCCATGGGACTGCTTATGGCTACACCTTC
CASSQAHGTAYGYTF